This TCR beta chain was obtained from a study of T cell responses to AZD1222 COVID-19 vaccine. Study results and caveats: Following two doses of AZD1222, Spike-specific TCR breadth and depth rose. Donor demographics were predominantly white British with a female majority; clonal diversity may be underestimated. Sampled repertoires all dated from after the peak T cell response.

CDR1 and CDR2 (germline): MNHEY, SVGAGI. The CDR3 loop spans 13 amino acids. With 5 bases removed from V and 1 base from J, the gap between germline ends came to 6 bases. In regard to this clone: No antigen is known for it.

Profiled with immunoSEQ multiplex PCR; TCRdb holds only in-frame clones, not every one. The sample lists roughly 70,000 clones, about 93% seen once, with over 5.5% in the top ten. The V gene is TRBV6-5, the J gene TRBJ1-5, with D uncertain. The clonotype was recovered from an adult who received the MenACWY meningococcal vaccine as a control. Sequences were derived from peripheral blood, sampled 28 days after the second dose of the MenACWY control vaccine. CDR3: CASSIGSNQPQHF. In nucleotides, the CDR3 is TGTGCCAGCAGTATAGGAAGCAATCAGCCCCAGCATTTT.